Each of the 29 T cell receptor beta chains below was sequenced from the same sample in a study of CD8 T cells in Susac syndrome. An input of roughly 0.5 to 1 ug of RNA was subjected to reverse transcription using random hexamers. TCRdb re-called the immunoSEQ multiplex PCR reads with MiXCR, one entry per CDR3 protein. This sample carries 250,000 to 300,000 distinct CDR3 sequences, more than 75% of them seen once, and the ten largest clones take approximately 0.11%. Sample: CD8+ T cells from PBMCs. These receptors were taken from a human donor with multiple sclerosis.

The chain combines TRBV2 with TRBJ2-3; D perhaps matches TRBD2 (5 bases). Deletions cut 10 bases from V and 4 bases from J, with 9 bases between. This CDR3 is 11 amino acids long. Germline V lookup: CDR1 SNHLY, CDR2 FYNNEI. CDR3 region: CATILADTQYF. CDR3 DNA: TGTGCCACCATACTAGCAGATACGCAGTATTTT.

This chain links TRBV7-8 with TRBJ2-1; 9 nucleotides match TRBD2. V dropped 0 bases and J dropped 2; count of bases not matched to a gene: 5. The CDR3 has 17 amino acids. CDR1 is SGHVS and CDR2 is FQNEAQ in the germline V gene. The CDR3 region has the DNA TGTGCCAGCAGCTTAGCCCTCGCGGGAGGGCCCTACAATGAGCAGTTCTTC. Translating gives CASSLALAGGPYNEQFF.

The genes are TRBV12-3 or TRBV12-4 and TRBJ2-1; 8 bases match TRBD2. The junction had 5 bases not matched to a gene; V was cut back by 4 bases and J by 3 bases. The CDR3 spans 15 residues. CDR3 bases: TGTGCCAGCAGTTATAGCGGGACCCGCTACAATGAGCAGTTCTTC. The encoded protein is CASSYSGTRYNEQFF.

This clonotype was seen only a few times. The chain recombines TRBV19 with TRBJ2-5, with D perhaps TRBD1 or TRBD2 (5 bases each). The germline V gene encodes CDR1 LNHDA and CDR2 SQIVND (reference sequence). Trimming shortened V by 4 bases and J by 5 bases, and 11 bases separated the two germline ends. This CDR3 contains 13 residues. This CDR3 reads CASSRDGEETQYF. CDR3 nucleotides: TGTGCCAGTAGTAGGGACGGCGAGGAGACCCAGTACTTC. Combining the CDR3 with reference TRBV19 and TRBJ2-5 gives the whole variable domain DGGITQSPKYLFRKEGQNVTLSCEQNLNHDAMYWYRQDPGQGLRLIYYSQIVNDFQKGDIAEGYSVSREKKESFPLTVTSAQKNPTAFYLCASSRDGEETQYFGPGTRLLVL.

The count of this clonotype is one. V usage is TRBV28 and J usage is TRBJ2-7; D remains ambiguous. Germline assignment: CDR1 MDHEN and CDR2 SYDVKM. This CDR3 has 13 amino acids. Trimming left V 7 bases short and J 6 bases short, with 16 bases between. The CDR3 protein is CASKDAGGTEQYF. The CDR3 bases are TGTGCCAGCAAAGATGCAGGCGGAACCGAGCAGTACTTC.

This clonotype was found a few times. The genes are TRBV28 and TRBJ2-7; D gene uncertain. V dropped 2 bases and J dropped 3 bases, with 8 bases sitting between them. The CDR3 extends over 13 amino acids. Germline V CDR1 and CDR2: MDHEN, SYDVKM. For the CDR3, the DNA is TGTGCCAGCAGTTTAGACGGCTTCTACGAGCAGTACTTC. Its protein is CASSLDGFYEQYF. Variable domain in full (rest from reference TRBV28 and TRBJ2-7): DVKVTQSSRYLVKRTGEKVFLECVQDMDHENMFWYRQDPGLGLRLIYFSYDVKMKEKGDIPEGYSVSREKKERFSLILESASTNQTSMYLCASSLDGFYEQYFGPGTRLTVT.

This chain uses TRBV6-1 with TRBJ2-1, with TRBD1 matching over 12 bases. J was trimmed by 2 bases and V by 5 bases; bases with no gene match: 10. CDR3 length: 18 residues. Germline lookup yields CDR1 MNHNS and CDR2 SASEGT. The CDR3 bases are TGTGCCAGCAGTCCCGGGACAGGGGGCGAAGGGGCCTACAATGAGCAGTTCTTC. It is translated as CASSPGTGGEGAYNEQFF.

This clonotype was picked up one time. This chain links TRBV25-1 with TRBJ1-1, with D uncertain. V gave up 8 bases and J gave up 4 bases, with 11 bases separating them. This CDR3 has 12 residues. The germline CDR1 and CDR2 sequences are MGHDK and SYGVNS. Written as DNA, the CDR3 is TGTGCCAGCGCAGGAGCGGGCACTGAAGCTTTCTTT. Translation: CASAGAGTEAFF.

The V gene is TRBV5-1, the J gene TRBJ2-7; the match to TRBD1 covers 7 bases. Trimming took 7 bases from V and 3 from J; bases not matched to a gene: 10. CDR3 length: 14 residues. Germline assignment: CDR1 SGHRS and CDR2 YFSETQ. The CDR3 bases are TGCGCCAGCGGCGTGGACAGGCCTGACTACGAGCAGTACTTC. Amino acid sequence: CASGVDRPDYEQYF.

The rearrangement joins TRBV5-4 to TRBJ2-7, with 9 bases matching TRBD2. With 10 bases clipped from V and 3 bases from J, the junction kept 8 bases outside the gene matches. The CDR3 is made up of 13 amino acids. Germline lookup yields CDR1 SGHNT and CDR2 YYREEE (reference sequence). The CDR3 DNA follows: TGTGCCTGCGGGCTAGCGGGAAACTACGAGCAGTACTTC. Amino acids: CACGLAGNYEQYF.

The rearrangement links TRBV12-3 or TRBV12-4 to TRBJ1-4; D is unresolved. The V end was cut by 4 bases, the J end by 8 bases, with 11 bases between. CDR3 size: 13 residues. The CDR3 is CASSSGVEEKLFF. The CDR3 DNA sequence: TGTGCCAGCAGTTCCGGGGTGGAGGAAAAACTGTTTTTT.

The CDR3 region has the DNA TGTGCCAGCAGTTTAGGGCCCGGGACTCCCACAGATACGCAGTATTTT. Translating gives CASSLGPGTPTDTQYF. This sequence joins TRBV27 and TRBJ2-3, with D perhaps TRBD2 (6 bases). Germline lookup yields CDR1 MNHEY and CDR2 SMNVEV (reference sequence). The CDR3 spans 16 residues. V was pared by 2 bases and J by 2 bases, with 14 bases between.

The chain carries TRBV9 and TRBJ2-2; TRBD1 matches at 8 bases. V was pared by 4 bases and J by 4 bases, with 6 bases of the junction left unmatched. Germline V CDR1 and CDR2: SGDLS, YYNGEE. This CDR3 is built from 15 residues. The CDR3 DNA sequence: TGTGCCAGCAGCACAGAACAGGGGGGCACCGGGGAGCTGTTTTTT. Its translation is CASSTEQGGTGELFF.

The genes are TRBV20-1 and TRBJ2-3; 7 bases are a match to TRBD2. This CDR3 has 19 amino acids. Unmatched junction bases numbered 22, after V lost 5 bases and J lost 2 bases. Looked up from germline, CDR1 is DFQATT and CDR2 is SNEGSKA (reference sequence). CDR3 region: CSAGSSFASGRFLTDTQYF. CDR3 coding DNA: TGCAGTGCTGGCTCATCCTTTGCTAGCGGACGGTTCCTCACAGATACGCAGTATTTT.

This chain connects TRBV7-6 to TRBJ2-1; D tentatively reads TRBD1 or TRBD2 (5 bases each). The CDR3 runs to 14 residues. V was clipped by 0 bases and J by 8 bases, with 11 bases between them. Germline loops: CDR1 SGHVS, CDR2 FNYEAQ. The CDR3 region is CASSLAGRGYEQFF. The CDR3 bases are TGTGCCAGCAGCTTAGCGGGACGGGGTTATGAGCAGTTCTTC.

This clonotype was observed once. V is TRBV7-9 and J is TRBJ2-1; 7 bases align to TRBD1. CDR3 length: 16 residues. The V and J ends lost 5 bases and 1 base, in that order; junction bases with no gene match: 8. CDR1 and CDR2 from the germline V gene are SEHNR and FQNEAQ (reference sequence). CDR3 protein: CASSDAGTASYNEQFF. The CDR3 nucleotides read TGTGCCAGCAGCGACGCAGGGACAGCTTCCTACAATGAGCAGTTCTTC.

The CDR3 nucleotides read TGTGCCAGCAGCCCCACCGGGACAGTGATCGAGCAGTACTTC. Its translation: CASSPTGTVIEQYF. This sequence joins TRBV7-9 and TRBJ2-7; TRBD1 matches at 7 bases. V shed 5 bases and J 6 bases; nucleotides not matched to a gene: 10. The CDR3 is made up of 14 amino acids. The germline CDR1 and CDR2 sequences are SEHNR and FQNEAQ (reference sequence).

The genes are TRBV10-3 and TRBJ2-6, with 9 bases that match TRBD1. Germline lookup yields CDR1 ENHRY and CDR2 SYGVKD. The CDR3 is 18 residues long. Trimming cost V 5 bases and J 0 bases; bases outside gene matches: 8. The CDR3 loop reads CAISIKQGAPSGANVLTF. In nucleotides, the CDR3 is TGTGCCATCAGTATTAAACAGGGGGCCCCCTCTGGGGCCAACGTCCTGACTTTC.

This clonotype came up a few times. V usage is TRBV7-6 and J usage is TRBJ1-1; D gene unclear. The ends were cut back, 6 bases at V and 7 bases at J, with 9 bases in the middle. This CDR3 contains 11 residues. Germline V gives CDR1 SGHVS, CDR2 FNYEAQ. The CDR3 protein is CASRAALEAFF. The CDR3 nucleotides are TGTGCCAGCAGGGCGGCGCTTGAAGCTTTCTTT.

The chain carries TRBV3-1 and TRBJ2-5; TRBD1 matches at 7 bases. Germline V gene data show CDR1 as LGHDT and CDR2 as YNNKEL (reference sequence). CDR3 length equals 16 residues. Losses at the gene ends were 5 bases for V and 4 bases for J; bases not matched to a gene: 13. The CDR3 region is CASSTRTGGVRETQYF. CDR3 sequence (DNA): TGTGCCAGCAGCACTCGGACAGGCGGAGTGAGAGAGACCCAGTACTTC.

This chain connects TRBV27 to TRBJ2-3, with 7 bases identical to TRBD2. Germline CDR1 and CDR2: MNHEY and SMNVEV (reference sequence). The length of the CDR3 is 15 residues. With V trimmed by 2 bases and J by 1 base, 3 bases remained unmatched. CDR3 loop: CASSLHAGGTDTQYF. The CDR3 DNA follows: TGTGCCAGCAGTTTACATGCGGGAGGCACAGATACGCAGTATTTT.

CDR3 DNA sequence: TGTGCCAGCACCGACTGGGACACAACCCCCTACGAGCAGTACTTC. Its protein product is CASTDWDTTPYEQYF. V is TRBV2 and J is TRBJ2-7; maybe TRBD1 (6 bases). CDR1 is SNHLY, CDR2 FYNNEI, per germline. The germline V and J ends were trimmed by 7 bases and 2 bases, with 18 bases remaining between them. CDR3 length equals 15 residues.

The V call is TRBV7-9, the J call TRBJ2-7; tentative D call: TRBD1 (6 bases). The V end lost 5 bases, the J end lost 0 bases, and 17 bases lay between the germline ends. This CDR3 has 16 amino acids. Germline lookup yields CDR1 SEHNR and CDR2 FQNEAQ (reference sequence). The DNA for the CDR3 is TGTGCCAGCAGCGCCCGGACAGTGGAAAGCTCCTACGAGCAGTACTTC. Its translation is CASSARTVESSYEQYF.

Written as DNA, the CDR3 is TGTGCCAGCAGTTTTGGATCGGGGCGCACTGAAGCTTTCTTT. Translating gives CASSFGSGRTEAFF. The chain is built from TRBV27 and TRBJ1-1; D possibly corresponds to TRBD1 (5 bases). CDR3 length: 14 amino acids. V was cut by 3 bases and J by 4 bases, with 12 bases left in between. Germline-derived CDR1 and CDR2 are MNHEY and SMNVEV (reference sequence).

V and J are TRBV5-1 and TRBJ2-5; weak D call: TRBD1 (6 bases). V was trimmed by 4 bases and J by 1 base, leaving 14 bases between them. The CDR3 totals 15 residues. Germline V lookup: CDR1 SGHRS, CDR2 YFSETQ. The CDR3 reads CASSVRDNSQETQYF. The CDR3 nucleotides read TGCGCCAGCAGCGTCCGGGACAACTCCCAAGAGACCCAGTACTTC.

In its sample, this clonotype was seen a few times. The chain carries TRBV28 and TRBJ2-7; 9 nucleotides align to TRBD1. Germline values: CDR1 MDHEN, CDR2 SYDVKM. V was pared by 5 bases and J by 3 bases, with 8 bases of the junction left unmatched. This CDR3 is 15 amino acids long. CDR3 residues: CASSAGTGNFYEQYF. CDR3 bases: TGTGCCAGCAGTGCCGGGACAGGGAACTTCTACGAGCAGTACTTC.

This clonotype was recorded once. The V call is TRBV11-2, the J call TRBJ2-1, with 7 positions matching TRBD2. Germline V lookup: CDR1 SGHAT, CDR2 FQNNGV. The V segment lost 5 bases and the J segment 5 bases; nucleotides outside the gene matches: 15. The CDR3 has 17 amino acids. CDR3 in DNA: TGTGCCAGCAGCCCCCTGGGTGGGGGAGGGCCGCACAATGAGCAGTTCTTC. This encodes CASSPLGGGGPHNEQFF.

This chain joins TRBV28 and TRBJ2-1; 13 bases map to TRBD2. CDR1 and CDR2 from the germline V gene are MDHEN and SYDVKM. The CDR3 extends over 15 amino acids. After removal of 6 bases from V and 9 bases from J, the junction contained 8 bases not matched to a gene. This CDR3 is CASSPGLAGDSEQFF. In DNA form, the CDR3 reads TGTGCCAGCAGCCCAGGACTAGCGGGAGACTCTGAGCAGTTCTTC.

The chain links TRBV4-1 to TRBJ1-1; D remains unclear. The CDR3 is 16 residues long. CDR1 is MGHRA, CDR2 YSYEKL, per germline. Trimming left V 4 bases short and J 1 base short, with 16 bases between. The CDR3 DNA reads as TGCGCCAGCAGCCCGACCCCCACCCTTAGGAACACTGAAGCTTTCTTT. The encoded protein is CASSPTPTLRNTEAFF.